The clone carrying this T cell receptor (beta chain) occurred a few times. No antigen is known for it. This specimen belongs to a study of Graves' ophthalmopathy and Graves' hyperthyroidism. The study's findings and limits: Most thyroid clonotypes with frequency above 0.001 were detected in blood too.

Amplified material comprised TCR beta CDR3 regions derived from RNA transcripts. HTBI-primed RT-PCR formed the first round, and a multiplex PCR formed the second. TCRdb redid the calling of the multiplex PCR reads with MiXCR, one entry per CDR3 protein. Of around 1.1 million distinct CDR3 sequences listed, about two fifths were seen once; the top ten hold approximately 10%. This CDR3 contains 15 residues. V was pared by 3 bases and J by 2 bases, with 14 bases between. Certain patients, namely those with other autoimmune diseases, uncontrolled infections, pregnancy or lactation, were excluded. Clinical symptoms, serum thyroxine, TRAb, thyroid ultrasound and orbital computed tomography were relied on for diagnosis.

The chain joins TRBV12-3 or TRBV12-4 to TRBJ2-7; D may be TRBD1 or TRBD2 (5 bases each). Sequencing input: peripheral blood or thyroid tissue (not recorded which). The clonotype originates from an adult man with Graves' hyperthyroidism. The CDR3, as DNA: TGTGCCAGCAGTTTTTCGGGGAAGGGGCCCTACGAGCAGTACTTC. As protein: CASSFSGKGPYEQYF.